Listed below are T cell receptor beta chains from one sample, sequenced in a study of blood T cells in healthy people across ages. In TCRdb, the 5' RACE reads were re-called with MiXCR into one record per CDR3 protein. The profile covers fewer than 700,000 distinct CDR3 sequences, with about 43% appearing a single time and 30% taken by the ten largest. Sequenced sample: blood. The receptors originated from a man older than 75 in good health. Both conserved end residues are part of each CDR3. Each record gives: V gene, J gene, clone size, D gene, CDR3 DNA, CDR3 protein. A D gene is named only where the DNA matches it firmly. A clone size is listed for some rows: how often the clone was seen (once, few, many), or a class if it is expanded.

>TRBV7-2|TRBJ2-5|few|TRBD2
TGTGCCAGCAGCTTGGCTTACCTACTAGCGGGGAAAGAGACCCAGTACTTC
CASSLAYLLAGKETQYF
>TRBV6-5|TRBJ1-2|few|TRBD1
TGTGCCAGCAGAGACAGGGGCTACAACTATGGCTACACCTTC
CASRDRGYNYGYTF
>TRBV27|TRBJ2-7|few|TRBD2
TGTGCCAGCAGTTTACGACTTAACAGGGGCGGAGCGGGGGGGGATTACGAGCAGTACTTC
CASSLRLNRGGAGGDYEQYF
>TRBV7-2|TRBJ1-3|.|.
TGTGCCAGCGACAGACAGGCACGAAGCTCTGGAAACACCATATATTTT
CASDRQARSSGNTIYF
>TRBV3-1|TRBJ2-1|.|.
TGTGCCAGCAGCCACCCAATCGGGGAGCAGTTCTTC
CASSHPIGEQFF
>TRBV7-9|TRBJ2-3|.|.
TGTGCCAGCAGCTTAGCCGGTCGTACAGGTCTCCTCACAGATACGCAGTATTTT
CASSLAGRTGLLTDTQYF
>TRBV7-2|TRBJ2-3|.|TRBD2
TGTGCCAGCAGCATGGGGAGGGGAGCGGGAGGCCCAGATACGCAGTATTTT
CASSMGRGAGGPDTQYF
>TRBV4-2|TRBJ1-5|once|.
TGTGCCAGCAGCCAAGAATTGTCGGGGAGCAATCAGCCCCAGCATTTT
CASSQELSGSNQPQHF
>TRBV6-6|TRBJ2-5|.|TRBD1
TGTGCCAGCAGTCCCTCGGACAGGCTCCAAGAGGCCCAGTACTTC
CASSPSDRLQEAQYF
>TRBV6-5|TRBJ2-7|.|.
TGTGCCAGCAGTTACACTATAGCCTACGAGCAGTACTTC
CASSYTIAYEQYF
>TRBV10-1|TRBJ2-1|few|.
TGCGCCAGCAGTGACGGGGCTCCCTACAATGGGCAGTTCTTC
CASSDGAPYNGQFF
>TRBV11-2|TRBJ2-1|few|TRBD2
TGTGCCAGCAGCTTGGATTCAGCGGGGGGGCCAGTCAGTGAGCAGTTCTTC
CASSLDSAGGPVSEQFF
>TRBV3-1|TRBJ2-1|few|.
TGTGCCAGCAGCCAAGATGGTACCCTAGTTAATAATGAGCAGTTCTTC
CASSQDGTLVNNEQFF
>TRBV20-1|TRBJ2-1|.|.
TGCAGTGCTAGAGATTTTCAGGGATCCTACAATGAGCAGTTCTTC
CSARDFQGSYNEQFF
>TRBV6-5|TRBJ2-1|.|.
TGTGCCTCCCGGATGACCCGAGACTCCTACAATGAGCAGTTCTTC
CASRMTRDSYNEQFF
>TRBV9|TRBJ2-3|once|.
TGTGCCAGCAGCGTGGGATCAATACGGACAGATACGCAGTATTTT
CASSVGSIRTDTQYF
>TRBV14|TRBJ2-3|.|TRBD2
TGTGCCAGCAGCCAAGGCCCACCGGGACTAGCGGGAGGTGGCACAGATACGCAGTATTTT
CASSQGPPGLAGGGTDTQYF
>TRBV29-1|TRBJ2-3|many|.
TGCAGCGTCGTTGGAATGGCAGATACGCAGTATTTT
CSVVGMADTQYF
>TRBV7-2|TRBJ2-1|few|.
TGTGCCAGCAGCCAGCGCAGGGGATTTCAAAACAATGAGCAGTTCTTC
CASSQRRGFQNNEQFF
>TRBV3-1|TRBJ2-1|few|.
TGTGCCAGCAGCCCCTTAGTGGGAAATGAGCAGTTCTTC
CASSPLVGNEQFF
>TRBV27|TRBJ1-3|.|.
TGTGCCAGCAGTTTACGGGGGGACTCTGGAAACACCATATATTTT
CASSLRGDSGNTIYF
>TRBV27|TRBJ1-5|.|.
TGTGCCAGCAGTCCCGGGTCGACCTTGGGGCAGCCCCAGCATTTT
CASSPGSTLGQPQHF
>TRBV27|TRBJ2-3|.|.
TGTGCCAGCAGTCACCTCTCAGATACGCAGTATTTT
CASSHLSDTQYF
>TRBV6-1|TRBJ2-1|.|TRBD2
TGTGCCAGCTTGCCCGCCGGACTAGCGGGAGTGGGCAATGAGCAGTTCTTC
CASLPAGLAGVGNEQFF
>TRBV5-1|TRBJ2-7|.|.
TGCGCCAACAGCTTAGGCGGGACATGGGAGAGCGAGCAGTACTTC
CANSLGGTWESEQYF
>TRBV6-2/TRBV6-3|TRBJ2-3|.|TRBD1
TGTGCCAGCCACCGGGACAGAGTCATAGATACGCAGTATTTT
CASHRDRVIDTQYF
>TRBV4-3|TRBJ1-6|few|.
TGCGCCAGCAGTCGAAAAAGCTCTGGAGGCAGGCTGAGTTCACCCCTCCACTTT
CASSRKSSGGRLSSPLHF
>TRBV20-1|TRBJ1-1|.|.
TGCAGTGCTAACCGGGACATGAACACTGAAGCTTTCTTT
CSANRDMNTEAFF
>TRBV7-9|TRBJ2-1|.|.
TGTGCCAGCAGCCCCCAGGGGGGACTCGACATGGGATCCTACAATGAGCAGTTCTTC
CASSPQGGLDMGSYNEQFF
>TRBV28|TRBJ2-1|.|TRBD2
TGTGCCAGCAGTTTAAGAGGATGGACTAGCGGGAGTAAGGACAATGAGCAGTTCTTC
CASSLRGWTSGSKDNEQFF
>TRBV4-3|TRBJ1-2|few|TRBD1
TGCGCCAGCAGCCAAGACGTGGGACAGGGGGCGCTGGGCTACACCTTC
CASSQDVGQGALGYTF
>TRBV7-2|TRBJ1-2|few|.
TGTGCCAGCAGCGTCGGGCAGGCCTATGGCTACACCTTC
CASSVGQAYGYTF
>TRBV27|TRBJ2-2|.|.
TGTGCCAGCAGTTTATCGAGCCCCAAGAACACCGGGGAGTTGTTTTTT
CASSLSSPKNTGELFF
>TRBV6-4|TRBJ2-3|few|.
TGTGCCAGCAGAAAACAGGGAGATTGGTCAGATACGCAGTATTTT
CASRKQGDWSDTQYF
>TRBV5-4|TRBJ2-7|.|TRBD2
TGTGCCAGCAGCTTGGCAGAAAGGGGAGGGCCAAACGAGCAGTACTTC
CASSLAERGGPNEQYF
>TRBV25-1|TRBJ2-1|.|TRBD2
TGTGCCAGCAGTGAATATAAAAGCGGGGGGTACAATGAGCAGTTCTTC
CASSEYKSGGYNEQFF
>TRBV20-1|TRBJ2-5|.|TRBD2
TGCAGTGCTAGAGATATAAGACTAGCGGGAGATAGAATGGGGGGGACCCAGTACTTC
CSARDIRLAGDRMGGTQYF
>TRBV29-1|TRBJ2-7|.|TRBD1
TGCAGCGTTGAATTAGGGACAGGGACCTACGAGCAGTACTTC
CSVELGTGTYEQYF
>TRBV6-2/TRBV6-3|TRBJ2-2|few|TRBD2
TGTGCCGCTAAGGGGACTAGTCAGACCGGGGAGCTGTTTTTT
CAAKGTSQTGELFF
>TRBV2|TRBJ1-2|few|.
TGTGCCAGCAGTGACCCGGCTAACTATGGCTACACCTTC
CASSDPANYGYTF
>TRBV7-9|TRBJ1-2|.|TRBD1
TGTGCCAGCAGCCGTGAGGGGACAGTATACACCTTC
CASSREGTVYTF
>TRBV4-3|TRBJ2-1|few|.
TGCGCCAGCAGCCAAGATATAGGGCAGGGGAACAATGAGCAGTTCTTC
CASSQDIGQGNNEQFF
>TRBV7-9|TRBJ2-3|few|.
TGTGCCAGCAGCCTTACTGCACAGGGCTCGCAGTATTTT
CASSLTAQGSQYF
>TRBV2|TRBJ2-7|.|.
TGTGCCAGCATGCCCCCGGGACAGAGGACTAAAGCCTACGAGCAGTACTTC
CASMPPGQRTKAYEQYF
>TRBV4-1|TRBJ1-2|.|.
TGCGCCAGCAGCCAGGGGGGACGGATGGCCAGTGGGGGTGGCTACACCTTC
CASSQGGRMASGGGYTF
>TRBV24-1|TRBJ2-5|.|.
TGTGCCACCAGTGATTTGCGACAGGAAGAGACCCAGTACTTC
CATSDLRQEETQYF
>TRBV7-9|TRBJ2-1|.|TRBD2
TGTGCCAGCACCAGGACTAGCGGGATCAATGAGCAGTTCTTC
CASTRTSGINEQFF
>TRBV20-1|TRBJ2-7|.|.
TGCAGTGCTATTGGGGGACTGGACTCCTACGAGCAGTACTTC
CSAIGGLDSYEQYF
>TRBV7-9|TRBJ2-5|.|.
TGTACCAGCAGCTTAGGAGAGGAGACCCAGTACTTC
CTSSLGEETQYF
>TRBV20-1|TRBJ2-1|.|TRBD2
TGCAGTGCTATGCGGGAGGGCCGGGATGAGCAGTTCTTC
CSAMREGRDEQFF
>TRBV5-6|TRBJ2-5|.|.
TGTGCCAGCAGCGACCCAGTCGCGAGGGCGCGTGGAGAGACCCAGTACTTC
CASSDPVARARGETQYF
>TRBV29-1|TRBJ2-7|.|TRBD1
TGCAGCGTTGAAGGCGACAGGGCAAACGAGCAGTACTTC
CSVEGDRANEQYF
>TRBV28|TRBJ2-5|.|TRBD1
TGTGCCAGCGGTTCAGAGACAGGGGAGGTTGGTAAGCAGTACTTC
CASGSETGEVGKQYF
>TRBV12-3/TRBV12-4|TRBJ1-4|few|.
TGTGCCAGCAGTTTGACTACCTCAACTAATGAAAAACTGTTTTTT
CASSLTTSTNEKLFF